This T cell receptor (beta chain) was recorded in a study of CD4 T cells in relation to SARS-CoV-2 and coronaviruses (dated by TCRdb to 2020 to 2023). Context from the whole study: In the ViraFEST assay, PBMCs were cultured with antigen for 9 to 11 days, after which TCR beta CDR3s were sequenced to identify antigen-specific clonal expansions. Patient-derived lymphoblastoid cell lines were used to map the HLA restriction of shared crossreactive spike epitopes. Expansion assays from other donors in the study were sequenced with a different, Illumina-based TCR-beta assay. Samples from three pre-COVID donors and the naive versus memory experiments were sequenced with the Adaptive Biotechnologies TCR-sequencing kit; other data were Illumina-based. Memory CD4+ T cell crossreactivity between SARS-CoV-2 and common cold coronavirus spike proteins was assessed at the TCR clonotype level in the study. A median age of 38.5 years, with a range of about 21 to 75 years, was recorded for the full convalescent cohort of around 12 patients. Among the approximately twelve convalescent patients, 8 males and 4 females were included, and two of the subjects were Hispanic.

Overall study results and their limits: The study was limited by small numbers of patients and tested TCRs. Memory CD4+ clonotypes crossrecognizing SARS-CoV-2 and at least one common cold coronavirus spike were found in 60% to 70% of donors. Crossreactivity analysis was centred on spike protein, so crossreactivity against other viral proteins was not assessed. Sequencing naive versus memory cells indicated that the assay picks up memory recall responses, not primary responses primed during culture. Because no donor provided both pre-pandemic and post-infection samples, tracing the source of pre-existing responses was limited. Compared with monoreactive clones, crossreactive clones had significantly weaker SARS-CoV-2-driven expansion, a result consistent with antigenic imprinting.

Naive and memory CD4+ T cells were separated from cryopreserved PBMCs by CD4 enrichment followed by EasySep naive CD4+ T cell enrichment. Sorted naive or memory CD4+ T cells (roughly 9.7 x 10^4) were grown at a 1:1 ratio with T cell-depleted PBMCs and CEF peptides for about nine days. Each peptide culture condition was generally run in triplicate replicate wells. Ficoll-Paque PLUS gradient centrifugation was used to isolate PBMCs from leukapheresis product or whole blood. PBMCs were either used fresh in the expansion assay or cryopreserved at -140 degrees C. The QIAamp Micro DNA Kit was used to extract genomic DNA from the CD4+ T cells. CEF-cultured naive and memory CD4+ T cell DNA received survey-level immunoSEQ TCR-beta sequencing. From the authors' description of their analysis: Preprocessing removed nonproductive sequences and CDR3s not starting with C, not ending with F or W, or shorter than 7 amino acids. The MANAFEST web app was used to call antigen-specific clonotypes on the basis of expansion compared with the reference and with other culture wells. A clone was considered positive if the clone showed significant expansion compared with the reference culture in 2 of 3 replicate wells at an FDR below 0.05. A further requirement for positive clones was significant expansion compared with all other tandem wells, along with an odds ratio above 5. Cultured and uncultured naive and memory CD4+ repertoires were searched for previously identified spike- and CEF-reactive CDR3s. After three terminal residues were trimmed from each end, CDR3 homology was quantified as pairwise Levenshtein distance using the stringdist R package. Here the immuneACCESS table is served through TCRdb, limited to in-frame sequences with V and J called. Missing clones are a known gap in these copies; in checked studies unresolved V genes cover under half, and the rest lacks a known reason. The V and J calls and clone size were taken over from that table, and D and trimming were inferred from the DNA. For this sample there are about 40,000 clones; more than 70% appear just once. 4.5% of the sample belongs to the ten largest clones.

With regard to this clone: Its antigen is currently not known. Per-base qualities were not stored, and no clone one base away is much larger.

CDR1 and CDR2, looked up from the germline V gene (reference sequence), are GTSNPN and SVGIG. Reading from cysteine to phenylalanine, the CDR3 counts 12 amino acids. Only the CDR3 part of the read is kept: 36 bases, read in frame from the first base. V and J lose 5 bases and 3 bases, and a span of 11 bases separates them. The chain couples TRBV30 to TRBJ2-7; possibly the D gene is TRBD1, per 5 matching bases. This TCR was sampled from an adult with COVID-19. The sample taken for sequencing was naive CD4+ T cells from PBMCs, cultured in vitro. Reading the label with the study, this specimen's cell subset or site is: naive CD4+ T cells isolated by negative enrichment. The CDR3 sequence is CAWGQRGYEQYF. The DNA sequence is as follows: TGTGCCTGGGGCCAAAGGGGCTACGAGCAGTACTTC.